What follows are 10 T cell receptor beta chains derived from one specimen sequenced in a study of early T cells in non-severe SARS-CoV-2 infection. TCRdb ran MiXCR on the 5' RACE reads and lists one entry per CDR3 protein. Among more than 20,000 distinct CDR3 sequences listed, 5% to 5.5% were seen once. Sequencing used whole blood. The receptor source for this set is an adult who was a healthcare worker with PCR-confirmed SARS-CoV-2 infection or an uninfected control (not recorded which).

This clonotype showed up many times. The CDR3 nucleotides are TGTGCCTGGAAAGAGCGGGGCAGGTTAAAAGAGACCCAGTACTTC. Translating gives CAWKERGRLKETQYF. The V call is TRBV30, the J call TRBJ2-5, with 7 nucleotides matching TRBD2. The CDR3 spans 15 residues. The germline V gene has CDR1 GTSNPN and CDR2 SVGIG (reference sequence). The J segment lost 3 bases and the V segment lost 4 bases, leaving 11 bases of the junction unmatched. Full variable domain (outside the CDR3, taken from reference TRBV30 and TRBJ2-5): SQTIHQWPATLVQPVGSPLSLECTVEGTSNPNLYWYRQAAGRGLQLLFYSVGIGQISSEVPQNLSASRPQDRQFILSSKKLLLSDSGFYLCAWKERGRLKETQYFGPGTRLLVL.

By share of the sample, this clonotype is medium-sized. The chain has TRBV4-3 and TRBJ2-3; 15 nucleotides align to TRBD2. In germline, CDR1 is LGHNA, CDR2 YSLEER. The trim removed 5 bases at V and 4 bases at J, leaving 1 base unmatched. The CDR3 has 15 residues. The CDR3: CASSWTSGRADTQYF. CDR3 nucleotide sequence: TGCGCCAGCAGCTGGACTAGCGGGAGGGCAGATACGCAGTATTTT.

This clonotype was detected a few times. This chain links TRBV7-8 with TRBJ1-1; 10 positions agree with TRBD1. Germline trimming cut 4 bases from V and 5 bases from J; bases unmatched to any gene: 7. CDR3 length: 15 amino acids. CDR1 SGHVS and CDR2 FQNEAQ come from the germline V gene. The CDR3 reads CASSYVGQGVTEAFF. DNA for the CDR3: TGTGCCAGCAGCTATGTCGGACAGGGGGTGACTGAAGCTTTCTTT.

The chain has TRBV28 and TRBJ2-1; D may be TRBD2 (5 bases). Per the germline V gene, CDR1 is MDHEN and CDR2 is SYDVKM. Trimming took 3 bases from V and 2 from J, leaving 8 bases between them. This CDR3 has 14 residues. CDR3 residues: CASSLTNPYNEQFF. The CDR3 DNA is TGTGCCAGCAGTTTGACTAACCCCTACAATGAGCAGTTCTTC.

This clonotype ranks as medium-sized. The chain carries TRBV6-5 and TRBJ2-1; D possibly corresponds to TRBD2 (6 bases). Trimming took off 5 bases at V and 4 bases at J, with 12 bases between the two ends. Germline values: CDR1 MNHEY, CDR2 SVGAGI. CDR3 length: 14 amino acids. CDR3 residues: CASSLAGQYNEQFF. Here the CDR3 DNA reads TGTGCCAGCAGTCTTGCGGGGCAATACAATGAGCAGTTCTTC.

This clonotype was counted ten times or more. CDR3: CSARDPWAGQETQYF. CDR3 DNA: TGCAGTGCTAGAGATCCTTGGGCGGGGCAAGAGACCCAGTACTTC. The rearrangement joins TRBV20-1 to TRBJ2-5, with D possibly being TRBD2 (6 bases). The length of the CDR3 is 15 residues. Germline CDR1 and CDR2: DFQATT and SNEGSKA (reference sequence). V was pared by 0 bases and J by 2 bases, with 13 bases between.

This clonotype has just a few counts. The chain has TRBV24-1 and TRBJ1-1, with D possibly matching TRBD1 (5 bases). Trimming took off 4 bases at V and 5 bases at J, with 16 bases between the two ends. This CDR3 region has 15 residues. Looked up from germline, CDR1 is KGHDR and CDR2 is SFDVKD. In nucleotides, the CDR3 is TGTGCCACCAGTGACGTCTCACCAGGGTCTACTGAAGCTTTCTTT. Its protein product is CATSDVSPGSTEAFF.

This clonotype has a handful of counts. J is TRBJ2-7 and V is TRBV7-2; TRBD1 agrees at 11 bases. V was clipped by 6 bases and J by 7 bases; unmatched bases: 8. The germline gives CDR1 SGHTA, CDR2 FQGNSA. The CDR3 covers 14 residues. As DNA, the CDR3 is TGTGCCAGCAGAACAGGACAGGGGGCCGGGGAGCAGTACTTC. Translated: CASRTGQGAGEQYF.

In its sample, this clonotype was seen a few times. The rearrangement joins TRBV30 to TRBJ2-5, with 10 bases that match TRBD2. Unmatched junction bases numbered 10, after V lost 2 bases and J lost 4 bases. The CDR3 sequence is 16 residues long. The germline CDR1 and CDR2 sequences are GTSNPN and SVGIG (reference sequence). The CDR3: CAWSFTSGAPSETQYF. CDR3 sequence (DNA): TGTGCCTGGAGTTTTACTAGCGGGGCTCCATCAGAGACCCAGTACTTC.

The table lists this clonotype with many counts. This sequence joins TRBV28 and TRBJ2-7, with TRBD1 as a possible D gene (6 bases). Germline loops: CDR1 MDHEN, CDR2 SYDVKM. V shed 4 bases and J shed 4 bases, with 20 bases lying between them. The length of the CDR3 is 16 residues. For the CDR3, the DNA is TGTGCCAGCAGTTCCCCGGACAGAGGGTTAGGTTACGAGCAGTACTTC. Protein product: CASSSPDRGLGYEQYF.